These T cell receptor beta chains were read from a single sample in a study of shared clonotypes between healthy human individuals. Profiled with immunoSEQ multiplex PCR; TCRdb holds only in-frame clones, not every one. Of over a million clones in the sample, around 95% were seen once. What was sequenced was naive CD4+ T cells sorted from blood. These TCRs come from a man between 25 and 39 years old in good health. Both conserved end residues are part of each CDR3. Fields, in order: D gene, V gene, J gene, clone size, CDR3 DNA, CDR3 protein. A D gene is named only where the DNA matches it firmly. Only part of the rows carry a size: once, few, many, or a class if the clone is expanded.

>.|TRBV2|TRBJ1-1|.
TGTGCCAGCAGTGATCAGGTTGGCACTGAAGCTTTCTTT
CASSDQVGTEAFF
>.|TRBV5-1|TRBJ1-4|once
TGCGCCAGCAAACAGCTTGCAACTAATGAAAAACTGTTTTTT
CASKQLATNEKLFF
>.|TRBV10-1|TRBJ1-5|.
TGCGCCAGCAGACTCAGAGGCGGGGATCAGCCCCAGCATTTT
CASRLRGGDQPQHF
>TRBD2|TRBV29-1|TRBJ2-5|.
TGCAGCCTTTTGCTAGCGGGAGTAGGAGAGACCCAGTACTTC
CSLLLAGVGETQYF
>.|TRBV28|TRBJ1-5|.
TGTGCCAGCACGACTGGGGGACAGCCCCAGCATTTT
CASTTGGQPQHF
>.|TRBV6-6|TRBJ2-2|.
TGTGCCAGCAGTTACTCGATTTTGAGGGAAACCGGGGAGCTGTTTTTT
CASSYSILRETGELFF
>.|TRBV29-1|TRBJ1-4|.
TGCAGCGTTTATACGAGTGAAAAACTGTTTTTT
CSVYTSEKLFF
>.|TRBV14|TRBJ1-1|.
TGTGCCAGCAGCCAAGAAGAGGTTGGGATTTGGAACACTGAAGCTTTCTTT
CASSQEEVGIWNTEAFF
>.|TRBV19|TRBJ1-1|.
TGTGCCAGTAGTATTGAGGTTTCGTACACTGAAGCTTTCTTT
CASSIEVSYTEAFF
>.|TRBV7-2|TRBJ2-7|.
TGTGCCAGCAGCCCGCAGGGGGCTAGCGGGATATCCACCTACGAGCAGTACTTC
CASSPQGASGISTYEQYF
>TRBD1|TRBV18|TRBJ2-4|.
TGTGCCAGCTCCAGACAGGGAAAGGACAACATTCAGTACTTC
CASSRQGKDNIQYF
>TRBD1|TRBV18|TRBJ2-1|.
TGTGCCAGCTCACCAAGCCAGGGGGCGATTGGGAATGAGCAGTTCTTC
CASSPSQGAIGNEQFF
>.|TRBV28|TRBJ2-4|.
TGTGCCACCACCTCGCCCGGGACGAGCAACATTCAGTACTTC
CATTSPGTSNIQYF
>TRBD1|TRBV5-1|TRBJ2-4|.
TGCGCCAGCAGCTTGGGTTTGGGACAGCGTACTGTACGAGGCATTCAGTACTTC
CASSLGLGQRTVRGIQYF
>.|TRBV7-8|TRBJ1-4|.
TGTGCCAGCAGCTTAGGTCCGCCAGGACTTAATGAAAAACTGTTTTTT
CASSLGPPGLNEKLFF
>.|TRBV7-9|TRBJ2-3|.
TGTGCCAGCCGATCAGGGTACACAGATACGCAGTATTTT
CASRSGYTDTQYF
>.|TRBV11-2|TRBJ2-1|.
TGTGCCAGCAGCTCGAATAGACAGTACAATGAGCAGTTCTTC
CASSSNRQYNEQFF
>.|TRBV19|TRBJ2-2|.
TGTGCCAGTAGTATAGATAAACACACCGGGGAGCTGTTTTTT
CASSIDKHTGELFF
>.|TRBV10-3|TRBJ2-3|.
TGTGCCATCAGTAAAGCGATCGCAGATACGCAGTATTTT
CAISKAIADTQYF
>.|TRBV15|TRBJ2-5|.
TGTGCCACCAGCGGAGGGGGTTCCGAGACCCAGTACTTC
CATSGGGSETQYF
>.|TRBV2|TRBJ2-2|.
TGTGCCAGCAGGGCGGACTACGCGAACACCGGGGAGCTGTTTTTT
CASRADYANTGELFF
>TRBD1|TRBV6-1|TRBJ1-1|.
TGTGCCAGCAGTACCCGACAGGGGCAGTGGTCTGAAGCTTTCTTT
CASSTRQGQWSEAFF
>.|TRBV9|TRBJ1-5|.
TGTGCCAGCAGCGTAGAACCATTCAATCAGCCCCAGCATTTT
CASSVEPFNQPQHF
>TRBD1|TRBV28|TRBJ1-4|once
TGTGCCAGCAGTTTAATCGGGACAGGTAACTTTCGGGAAGAAAAACTGTTTTTT
CASSLIGTGNFREEKLFF
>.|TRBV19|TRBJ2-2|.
TGTGCCAGTAGTATAGCCCGGGTAACCGGGGAGCTGTTTTTT
CASSIARVTGELFF
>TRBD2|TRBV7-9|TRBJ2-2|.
TGTGCCAGCAGCTTAGGCGGGAGGACTTACACCGGGGAGCTGTTTTTT
CASSLGGRTYTGELFF
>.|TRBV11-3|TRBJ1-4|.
TGTGCCAGCAGCTTAGAGGCCCCAGGACTTAATGAAAAACTGTTTTTT
CASSLEAPGLNEKLFF
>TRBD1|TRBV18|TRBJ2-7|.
TGTGCCAGCTCACCGACTGGGACAGGCCTTCCCTACGAGCAGTACTTC
CASSPTGTGLPYEQYF
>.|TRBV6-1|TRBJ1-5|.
TGTGCCAGCAGTGAAGCGGGGTCCAATCAGCCCCAGCATTTT
CASSEAGSNQPQHF
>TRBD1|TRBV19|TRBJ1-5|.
TGTGCCAGTAGTATAGAGGGGACAGGTCGAGGTCAGCCCCAGCATTTT
CASSIEGTGRGQPQHF
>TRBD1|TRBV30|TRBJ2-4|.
TGTGCCTGGAGTGTAATGACAGGGGCTGGGAACATTCAGTACTTC
CAWSVMTGAGNIQYF
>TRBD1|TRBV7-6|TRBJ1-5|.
TGTGCCAGCAGCCTGACAGGGACCAATCAGCCCCAGCATTTT
CASSLTGTNQPQHF